This T cell receptor beta chain stems from a study of cytomegalovirus exposure and HLA in healthy donors. General observations from the study: Sequencing likely produced, as an artifact, a cluster of highly shared sequence variants.

The donors comprised healthy bone marrow donors. This clone was detected only once. Antigen specificity is unknown. It was with 60 Vbeta and 13 Jbeta primers that the PCR ran. Clones were read by immunoSEQ multiplex PCR, and TCRdb kept only the in-frame ones, dropping some. The table includes more than 110,000 clones, around 86% detected once. CDR3 size: 13 residues. V lost 5 bases and J lost 1, with 9 bases in between. Germline V CDR1 and CDR2: LNHNV, YYDKDF (reference sequence). The sequence came from a female donor in good health and CMV-seronegative. The chain is built from TRBV15 and TRBJ2-7, with D possibly TRBD2 on 6 matching bases. The source material was PBMCs. The CDR3, as DNA: TGTGCCACCAGCCAGCGGGTATCCTACGAGCAGTACTTC. It specifies CATSQRVSYEQYF. The complete variable domain, with remaining parts taken from reference TRBV15 and TRBJ2-7, reads DAMVIQNPRYQVTQFGKPVTLSCSQTLNHNVMYWYQQKSSQAPKLLFHYYDKDFNNEADTPDNFQSRRPNTSFCFLDIRSPGLGDTAMYLCATSQRVSYEQYFGPGTRLTVT.